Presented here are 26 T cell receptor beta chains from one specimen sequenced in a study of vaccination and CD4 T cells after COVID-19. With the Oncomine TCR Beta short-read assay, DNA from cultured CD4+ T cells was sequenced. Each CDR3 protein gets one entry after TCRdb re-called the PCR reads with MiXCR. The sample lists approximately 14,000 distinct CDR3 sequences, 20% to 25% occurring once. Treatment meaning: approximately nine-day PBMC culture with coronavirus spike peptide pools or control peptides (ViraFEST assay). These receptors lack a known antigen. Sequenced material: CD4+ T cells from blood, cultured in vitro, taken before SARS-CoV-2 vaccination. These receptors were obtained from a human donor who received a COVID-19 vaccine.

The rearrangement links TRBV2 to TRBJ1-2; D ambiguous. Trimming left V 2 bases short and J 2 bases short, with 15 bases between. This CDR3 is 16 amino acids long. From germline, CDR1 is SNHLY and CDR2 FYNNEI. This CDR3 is CASSEKVHPGNYGYTF. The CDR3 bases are TGTGCCAGCAGTGAAAAGGTGCATCCAGGAAACTATGGCTACACCTTC.

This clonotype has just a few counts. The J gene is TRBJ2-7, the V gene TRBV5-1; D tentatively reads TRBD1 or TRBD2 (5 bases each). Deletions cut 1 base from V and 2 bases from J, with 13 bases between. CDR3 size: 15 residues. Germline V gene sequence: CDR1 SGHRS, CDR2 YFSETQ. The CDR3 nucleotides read TGCGCCAGCAGCTTGACAGGCGGGTCAGCCTACGAGCAGTACTTC. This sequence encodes CASSLTGGSAYEQYF.

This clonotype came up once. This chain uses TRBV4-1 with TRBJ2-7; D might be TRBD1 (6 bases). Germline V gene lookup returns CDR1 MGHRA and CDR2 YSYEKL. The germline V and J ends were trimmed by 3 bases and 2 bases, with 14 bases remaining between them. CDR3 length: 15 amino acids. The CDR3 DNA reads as TGCGCCAGCAGCCATACCCGACAGGCTACCTACGAGCAGTACTTC. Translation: CASSHTRQATYEQYF.

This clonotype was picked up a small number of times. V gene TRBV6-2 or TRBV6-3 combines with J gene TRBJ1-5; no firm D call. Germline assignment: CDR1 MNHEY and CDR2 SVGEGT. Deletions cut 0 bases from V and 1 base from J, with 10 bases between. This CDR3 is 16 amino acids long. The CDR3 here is CASSYSSTISNQPQHF. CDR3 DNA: TGTGCCAGCAGTTACTCTTCCACGATAAGCAATCAGCCCCAGCATTTT.

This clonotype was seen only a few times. The CDR3 nucleotides read TGTGCCAGCAGCTTAGTCGGACAGGGGGCGGTTGGGGTCCCAGATACGCAGTATTTT. Protein: CASSLVGQGAVGVPDTQYF. The rearrangement links TRBV7-8 to TRBJ2-3; 11 positions agree with TRBD1. The V gene's germline CDR1 is SGHVS and CDR2 FQNEAQ. The ends lost 1 base at V and 4 bases at J; junction bases unmatched: 13. The CDR3 length is 19 residues.

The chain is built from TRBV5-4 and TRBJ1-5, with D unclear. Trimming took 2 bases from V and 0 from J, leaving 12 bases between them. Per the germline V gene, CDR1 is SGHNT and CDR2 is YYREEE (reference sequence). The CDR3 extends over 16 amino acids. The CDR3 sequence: CASSFYGRDSNQPQHF. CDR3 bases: TGTGCCAGCAGCTTTTACGGGAGGGATAGCAATCAGCCCCAGCATTTT.

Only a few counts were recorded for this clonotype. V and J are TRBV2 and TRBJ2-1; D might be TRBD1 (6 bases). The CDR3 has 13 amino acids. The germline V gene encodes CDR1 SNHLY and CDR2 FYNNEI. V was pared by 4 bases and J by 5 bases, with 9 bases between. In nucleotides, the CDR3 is TGTGCCAGCAGTGGAACAGGGAACAATGAGCAGTTCTTC. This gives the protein CASSGTGNNEQFF.

CDR3: CASALRPFTGLAGGPDYEQYF. CDR3 DNA sequence: TGTGCTAGTGCCCTTAGACCCTTCACGGGACTAGCGGGGGGGCCAGACTACGAGCAGTACTTC. The rearrangement links TRBV12-5 to TRBJ2-7; 16 bases fit TRBD2. The CDR3 has 21 amino acids. The V gene's germline CDR1 is LGHNT and CDR2 FRNRAP. The trim removed 7 bases at V and 3 bases at J, leaving 21 bases unmatched.

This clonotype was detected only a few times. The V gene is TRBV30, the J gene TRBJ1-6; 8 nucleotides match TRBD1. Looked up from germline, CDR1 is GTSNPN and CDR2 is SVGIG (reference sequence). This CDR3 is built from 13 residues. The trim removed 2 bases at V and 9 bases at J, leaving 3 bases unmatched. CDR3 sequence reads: CAWSRQGSSPLHF. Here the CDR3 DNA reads TGTGCCTGGAGTCGACAGGGGAGTTCACCCCTCCACTTT.

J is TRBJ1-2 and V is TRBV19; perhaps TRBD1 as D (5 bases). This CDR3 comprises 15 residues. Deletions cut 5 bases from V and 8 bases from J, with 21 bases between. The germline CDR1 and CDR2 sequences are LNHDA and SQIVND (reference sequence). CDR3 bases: TGTGCCAGTAGTGTCAACGGGGGAAGTGTATACGGCTACACCTTC. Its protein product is CASSVNGGSVYGYTF.

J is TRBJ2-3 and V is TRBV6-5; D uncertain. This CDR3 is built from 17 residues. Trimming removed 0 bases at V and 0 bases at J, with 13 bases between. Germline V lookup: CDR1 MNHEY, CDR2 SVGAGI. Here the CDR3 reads CASSYSEVAASTDTQYF. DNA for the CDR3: TGTGCCAGCAGTTACTCAGAGGTGGCAGCTAGCACAGATACGCAGTATTTT.

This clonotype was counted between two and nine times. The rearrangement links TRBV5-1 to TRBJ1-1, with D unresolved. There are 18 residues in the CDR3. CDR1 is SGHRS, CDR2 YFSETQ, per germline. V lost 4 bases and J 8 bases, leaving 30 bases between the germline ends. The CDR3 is CASSLRPEGHSQKVEAFF. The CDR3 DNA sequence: TGCGCCAGCAGCCTTCGTCCGGAGGGTCACTCGCAAAAGGTCGAAGCTTTCTTT. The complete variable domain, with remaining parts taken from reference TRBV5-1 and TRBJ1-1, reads KAGVTQTPRYLIKTRGQQVTLSCSPISGHRSVSWYQQTPGQGLQFLFEYFSETQRNKGNFPGRFSGRQFSNSRSEMNVSTLELGDSALYLCASSLRPEGHSQKVEAFFGQGTRLTVV.

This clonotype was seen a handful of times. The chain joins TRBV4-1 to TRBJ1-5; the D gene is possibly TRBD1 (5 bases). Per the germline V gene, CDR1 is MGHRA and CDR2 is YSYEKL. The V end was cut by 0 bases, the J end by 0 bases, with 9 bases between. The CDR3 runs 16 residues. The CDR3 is CASSQDGGYSNQPQHF. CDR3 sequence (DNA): TGCGCCAGCAGCCAAGATGGGGGGTATAGCAATCAGCCCCAGCATTTT.

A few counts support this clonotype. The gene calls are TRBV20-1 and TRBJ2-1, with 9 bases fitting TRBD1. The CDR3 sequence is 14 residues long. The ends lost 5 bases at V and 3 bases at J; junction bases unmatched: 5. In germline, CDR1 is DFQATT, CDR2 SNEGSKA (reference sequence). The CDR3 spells CSALPGQGYNEQFF. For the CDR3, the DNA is TGCAGTGCTTTACCGGGACAGGGCTACAATGAGCAGTTCTTC.

CDR3 region: CASSMRQATNEKLFF. The CDR3 bases are TGTGCCAGTAGTATGAGACAGGCAACTAATGAAAAACTGTTTTTT. The chain carries TRBV19 and TRBJ1-4, with D perhaps TRBD1 (6 bases). Germline V gives CDR1 LNHDA, CDR2 SQIVND (reference sequence). CDR3 length: 15 amino acids. V gave up 3 bases and J gave up 0 bases, with 8 bases separating them.

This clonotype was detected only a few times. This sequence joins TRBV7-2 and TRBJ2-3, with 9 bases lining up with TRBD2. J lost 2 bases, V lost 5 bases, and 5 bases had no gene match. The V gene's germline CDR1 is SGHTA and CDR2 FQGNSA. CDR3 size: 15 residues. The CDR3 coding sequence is TGTGCCAGCAGCCCTCTAGCGGGGTACACAGATACGCAGTATTTT. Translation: CASSPLAGYTDTQYF.

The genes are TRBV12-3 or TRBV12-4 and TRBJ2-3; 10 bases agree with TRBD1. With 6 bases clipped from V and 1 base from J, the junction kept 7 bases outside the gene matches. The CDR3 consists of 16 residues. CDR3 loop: CASSKSTGGGTDTQYF. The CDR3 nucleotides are TGTGCCAGCAGCAAATCGACAGGGGGCGGCACAGATACGCAGTATTTT.

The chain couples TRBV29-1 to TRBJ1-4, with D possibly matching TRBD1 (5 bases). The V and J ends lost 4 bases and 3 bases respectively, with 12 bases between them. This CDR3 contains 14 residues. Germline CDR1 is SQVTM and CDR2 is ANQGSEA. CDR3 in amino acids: CSVAEGRPNEKLFF. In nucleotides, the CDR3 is TGCAGCGTTGCTGAGGGGCGTCCTAATGAAAAACTGTTTTTT. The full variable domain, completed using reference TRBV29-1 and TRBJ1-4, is SAVISQKPSRDICQRGTSLTIQCQVDSQVTMMFWYRQQPGQSLTLIATANQGSEATYESGFVIDKFPISRPNLTFSTLTVSNMSPEDSSIYLCSVAEGRPNEKLFFGSGTQLSVL.

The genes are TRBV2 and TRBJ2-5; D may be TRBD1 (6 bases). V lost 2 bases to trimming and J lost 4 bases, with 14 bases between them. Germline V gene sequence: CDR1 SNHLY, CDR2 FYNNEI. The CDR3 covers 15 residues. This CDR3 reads CASSEYTGMGETQYF. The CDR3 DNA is TGTGCCAGCAGTGAATATACAGGGATGGGAGAGACCCAGTACTTC.

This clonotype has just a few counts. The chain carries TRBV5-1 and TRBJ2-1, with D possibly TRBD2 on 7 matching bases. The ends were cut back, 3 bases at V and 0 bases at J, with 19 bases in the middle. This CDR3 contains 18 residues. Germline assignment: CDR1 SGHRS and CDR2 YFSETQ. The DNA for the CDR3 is TGCGCCAGCAGCTCCTGGGGCGGGGGCCTGAGCTCCTACAATGAGCAGTTCTTC. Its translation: CASSSWGGGLSSYNEQFF.

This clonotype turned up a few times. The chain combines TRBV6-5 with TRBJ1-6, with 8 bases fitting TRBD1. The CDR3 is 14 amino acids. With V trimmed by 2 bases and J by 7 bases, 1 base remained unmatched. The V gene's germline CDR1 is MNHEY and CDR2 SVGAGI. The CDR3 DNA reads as TGTGCCAGCAGTTACCAGGGGGCAAATTCACCCCTCCACTTT. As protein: CASSYQGANSPLHF.

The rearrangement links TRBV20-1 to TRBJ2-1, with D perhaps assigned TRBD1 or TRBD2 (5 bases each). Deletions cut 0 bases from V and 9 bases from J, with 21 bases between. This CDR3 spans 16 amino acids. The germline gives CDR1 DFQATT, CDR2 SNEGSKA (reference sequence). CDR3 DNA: TGCAGTGCTAGAGATGGTTCCGTGGCCGGGGCCGCTGAGCAGTTCTTC. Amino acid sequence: CSARDGSVAGAAEQFF.

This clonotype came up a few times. The CDR3 region has the DNA TGTGCCAGTAGTACTCCGGGACAGGGCTTATCGTATGAAGCTTTCTTT. Protein sequence: CASSTPGQGLSYEAFF. The V and J genes are TRBV19 and TRBJ1-1; 9 nucleotides align to TRBD1. CDR1 and CDR2 from the germline V gene are LNHDA and SQIVND (reference sequence). The CDR3 length is 16 residues. Trimming at V came to 4 bases and at J to 7 bases, leaving 13 bases not matched to a gene.

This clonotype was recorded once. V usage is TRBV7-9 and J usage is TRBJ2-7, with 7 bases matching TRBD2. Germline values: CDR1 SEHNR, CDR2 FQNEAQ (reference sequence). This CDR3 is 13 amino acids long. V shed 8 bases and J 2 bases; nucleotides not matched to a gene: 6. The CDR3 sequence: CASRSAGAYEQYF. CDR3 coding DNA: TGTGCCAGCCGGTCTGCGGGGGCCTACGAGCAGTACTTC.

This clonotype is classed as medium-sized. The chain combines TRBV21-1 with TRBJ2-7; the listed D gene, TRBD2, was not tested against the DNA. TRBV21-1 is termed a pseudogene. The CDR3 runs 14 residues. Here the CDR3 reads CASSTGLVGDEQYF. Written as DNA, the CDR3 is TGTGCCAGCAGCACGGGACTAGTCGGCGACGAGCAGTACTTC.

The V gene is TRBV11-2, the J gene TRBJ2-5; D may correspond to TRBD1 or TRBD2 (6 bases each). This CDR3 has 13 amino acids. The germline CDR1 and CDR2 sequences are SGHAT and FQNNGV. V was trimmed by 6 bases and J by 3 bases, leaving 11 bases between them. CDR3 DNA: TGTGCCAGCAGTGGGGGGCCGGAAGAGACCCAGTACTTC. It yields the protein CASSGGPEETQYF.